This record concerns one TCR beta chain sequence. The sample belongs to a study of CD8 T cells in Susac syndrome. With random hexamers, about 0.45 to 1 ug RNA was reverse transcribed. TCRdb redid the calling of the immunoSEQ multiplex PCR reads with MiXCR, one entry per CDR3 protein. The table lists roughly 250,000 distinct CDR3 sequences, less than 96% of them singletons, with 0.08% to 0.11% in the top ten. The CDR3 loop spans 15 amino acids. V was trimmed by 5 bases and J by 4 bases, leaving 17 bases between them. Germline V gene sequence: CDR1 KGHSH, CDR2 LQKENI. This rearrangement joins TRBV18 to TRBJ1-1; D may be TRBD1 (6 bases). The sequencing input was CD4+ T cells from PBMCs. The receptor's source is a human donor with Susac syndrome. The DNA for the CDR3 is TGTGCCAGCTCATCCTCAGGGGACGTTGTCACTGAAGCTTTCTTT. As protein: CASSSSGDVVTEAFF.